This TCR beta chain came from a study of shared T cell receptors in the human thymus (dated by TCRdb to the early 2020s). Context from the whole study: The study investigated the way shared, self-reactive T-cell receptor alpha chains are produced in the human thymus.

The library was made by the immunoSEQ multiplex PCR assay. The clones in this table, taken by TCRdb from immuneACCESS, are in-frame only. Not every clone is retained; where verified, under half of the shortfall comes from an unresolved V gene, and the cause of the rest is unknown. The sample table holds around 340,000 clones, of which roughly 94% were seen once. The top ten clones comprise 0.02% of the sample. This clone showed up just once. Its antigen has not been determined. No base qualities exist here, and no much larger clone lies one base off it. Per the germline V gene, ENHRY is the CDR1 and SYGVKD is the CDR2. V drops 10 bases and J drops 4 bases, leaving 22 bases in between. The cysteine opens and the phenylalanine closes a CDR3 of 15 amino acids. Left in the record is the CDR3 DNA by itself, 45 bases read in frame from the first base.

The sample comprised thymocytes. The source is a human donor. The chain employs TRBV10-3 and TRBJ1-2; TRBD1 is possibly the D segment (6 matching bases). DNA sequence: TGTGCCACCGGGTGGGGGGCGAGGGGAATCTATGGCTACACCTTC. It translates as CATGWGARGIYGYTF.